One sample yielded the 2 T cell receptor beta chains listed below, sequenced in a study of CD8+ T cells in alopecia areata. RNA was isolated and reverse transcribed to cDNA, the sequencing template. Libraries were prepared by immunoSEQ multiplex PCR; TCRdb keeps only in-frame clonotypes and omits some of them. The sample includes some 180,000 clones, almost 65% seen only once; the top ten take 1.5% to 2%. This specimen was CD4+ T cells sorted from blood, taken at week 0. These TCRs come from a human donor with alopecia areata.

This clone was seen only a few times. The rearrangement links TRBV11-2 to TRBJ2-2, with D perhaps TRBD1 or TRBD2 (5 bases each). This CDR3 region has 15 residues. V was trimmed by 3 bases and J by 0 bases, leaving 8 bases between them. In germline, CDR1 is SGHAT, CDR2 FQNNGV. DNA of the CDR3: TGTGCCAGCAGCTTGAGGGACGCGAACACCGGGGAGCTGTTTTTT. This sequence encodes CASSLRDANTGELFF.

This clone was counted a few times. The genes are TRBV15 and TRBJ2-2; no clear D gene. V was shortened by 1 base and J by 3 bases, with 6 bases between the two germline ends. The CDR3 is 14 residues long. CDR1 and CDR2 from the germline V gene are LNHNV and YYDKDF (reference sequence). CDR3 protein: CATSRVPYTGELFF. CDR3 sequence (DNA): TGTGCCACCAGCAGAGTCCCCTACACCGGGGAGCTGTTTTTT.